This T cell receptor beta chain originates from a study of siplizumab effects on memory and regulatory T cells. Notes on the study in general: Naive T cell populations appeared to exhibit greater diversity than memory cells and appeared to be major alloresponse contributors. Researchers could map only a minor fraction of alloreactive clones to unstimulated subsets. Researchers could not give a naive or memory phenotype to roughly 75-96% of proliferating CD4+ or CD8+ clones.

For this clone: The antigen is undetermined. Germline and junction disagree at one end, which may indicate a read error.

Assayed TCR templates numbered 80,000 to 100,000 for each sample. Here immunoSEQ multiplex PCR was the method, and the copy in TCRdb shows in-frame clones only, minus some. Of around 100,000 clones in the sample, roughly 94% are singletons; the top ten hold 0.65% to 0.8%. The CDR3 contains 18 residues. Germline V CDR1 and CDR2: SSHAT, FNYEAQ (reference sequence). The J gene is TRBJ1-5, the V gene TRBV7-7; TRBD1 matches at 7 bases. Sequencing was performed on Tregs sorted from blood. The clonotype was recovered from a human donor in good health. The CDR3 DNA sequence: TGTGCTAGCAGCTTGCAGGGGGTTCGGATACGGGGCAATCAGCCCCAGCATTTT. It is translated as CASSLQGVRIRGNQPQHF. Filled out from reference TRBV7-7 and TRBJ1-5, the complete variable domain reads GAGVSQSPRYKVTKRGQDVTLRCDPISSHATLYWYQQALGQGPEFLTYFNYEAQPDKSGLPSDRFSAERPEGSISTLTIQRTEQRDSAMYRCASSLQGVRIRGNQPQHFGDGTRLSIL.